These T cell receptor beta chains were read from a single sample in a study of shared clonotypes between healthy human individuals. Here immunoSEQ multiplex PCR was the method, and the copy in TCRdb shows in-frame clones only, minus some. The table lists approximately 510,000 clones, 79% of them singletons. The sample comprised PBMCs. The receptors derive from a woman in her forties in good health. Some clones in this sample may be carry-over from other donors' samples. The CDR3 runs from the conserved cysteine through the conserved F or W. Fields, in order: CDR3 DNA, CDR3 protein, V gene, J gene, D gene, clone size. A D gene is named only where the DNA matches it firmly. Clone size, where shown, is once, few, many, or a class for clones that have expanded.

DNA: TGTGCCAGCAGTGAAGTAAACAGCTACAATGAGCAGTTCTTC; CDR3: CASSEVNSYNEQFF; V: TRBV6-1; J: TRBJ2-1; D: .; size: .
DNA: TGTGCCAGCAGCTTACCGCCAATAAGGATCTCCACTGAAGCTTTCTTT; CDR3: CASSLPPIRISTEAFF; V: TRBV7-9; J: TRBJ1-1; D: .; size: many
DNA: TGTGCCAGCAGCCAAGATCTGTTCAGGGTGAACAATCAGCCCCAGCATTTT; CDR3: CASSQDLFRVNNQPQHF; V: TRBV4-2; J: TRBJ1-5; D: .; size: few
DNA: TGTGCCAGCAGCTTAACTAGCGGGAGCACAGATACGCAGTATTTT; CDR3: CASSLTSGSTDTQYF; V: TRBV7-3; J: TRBJ2-3; D: TRBD2; size: .
DNA: TGTGCCAGCTCACCACCAGGGACTGGAAACACCATATATTTT; CDR3: CASSPPGTGNTIYF; V: TRBV18; J: TRBJ1-3; D: .; size: .
DNA: TGCGCCAGCAGCGACGCTGGGACAGAGAATGAAAAACTGTTTTTT; CDR3: CASSDAGTENEKLFF; V: TRBV5-1; J: TRBJ1-4; D: TRBD1; size: few
DNA: TGTGCCACCAGCAGAGATGGGACAGTCTATGGCTACACCTTC; CDR3: CATSRDGTVYGYTF; V: TRBV15; J: TRBJ1-2; D: TRBD1; size: .
DNA: TGTGCCAGCAGTTCGCCCGACAGGAGTAATGAAAAACTGTTTTTT; CDR3: CASSSPDRSNEKLFF; V: TRBV28; J: TRBJ1-4; D: .; size: .
DNA: TGTGCCAGCAGTGAGGCGGACCGGGTGGGTGTTGAGCAGTTCTTC; CDR3: CASSEADRVGVEQFF; V: TRBV6-4; J: TRBJ2-1; D: .; size: .
DNA: TGCGCCAGCAGCTTGGGGGATCCCTCCTACGAGCAGTACTTC; CDR3: CASSLGDPSYEQYF; V: TRBV5-1; J: TRBJ2-7; D: .; size: few
DNA: TGTGCCAGCAGTGACAGGGGGCCGTTGGAGACCCAGTACTTC; CDR3: CASSDRGPLETQYF; V: TRBV28; J: TRBJ2-5; D: TRBD1; size: .
DNA: TGTGCCAGCAGTGGGGGCGGGATGGTATCAGACTACGAGCAGTACTTC; CDR3: CASSGGGMVSDYEQYF; V: TRBV28; J: TRBJ2-7; D: .; size: .
DNA: TGTGCCAGCAGCGTAGCGGGTAGCGGGGGGGACTACGAGCAGTACTTC; CDR3: CASSVAGSGGDYEQYF; V: TRBV9; J: TRBJ2-7; D: TRBD2; size: .
DNA: TGCGCCAGCAGCCAAGGAAGGGGGCTAAGTGAAAAACTGTTTTTT; CDR3: CASSQGRGLSEKLFF; V: TRBV4-1; J: TRBJ1-4; D: TRBD1; size: .
DNA: TGTGCCAGCAGCTTAGCGGGAGGCCCCCTCCAGCAGTACTTC; CDR3: CASSLAGGPLQQYF; V: TRBV7-9; J: TRBJ2-7; D: .; size: .
DNA: TGTGCCACCGGGGCGAGGGTTTATTCATACAATGAGCAGTTCTTC; CDR3: CATGARVYSYNEQFF; V: TRBV15; J: TRBJ2-1; D: .; size: .
DNA: TGCAGTGCTCACACCGGCGAGCAGTACTTC; CDR3: CSAHTGEQYF; V: TRBV20-1; J: TRBJ2-7; D: .; size: .
DNA: TGTGCCAGCAGCCCCGGACAGGGAGTACGGGAGCAGTACTTC; CDR3: CASSPGQGVREQYF; V: TRBV5-4; J: TRBJ2-7; D: TRBD1; size: .
DNA: TGTGCCAGCAGCTTAGGGAGGCAGGACAGGGTACCAACCCAAGAGACCCAGTACTTC; CDR3: CASSLGRQDRVPTQETQYF; V: TRBV7-8; J: TRBJ2-5; D: TRBD1; size: .
DNA: TGTGCCAGCAGCACTAGAGCAAGGACCGCAGGCTACACCTTC; CDR3: CASSTRARTAGYTF; V: TRBV11-2; J: TRBJ1-2; D: .; size: .
DNA: TGTGCCAGCAGCTTATGGCCGGGAAAACTGTTTTTT; CDR3: CASSLWPGKLFF; V: TRBV7-9; J: TRBJ1-4; D: .; size: .
DNA: TGTGCCAGCAGCGTTAGCCCCGACAGGGGGATCTATGGCTACACCTTC; CDR3: CASSVSPDRGIYGYTF; V: TRBV5-4; J: TRBJ1-2; D: TRBD1; size: .
DNA: TGTGCCAGCACCAGACAGGGGGGGGATGAAAAACTGTTTTTT; CDR3: CASTRQGGDEKLFF; V: TRBV6-1; J: TRBJ1-4; D: TRBD1; size: .
DNA: TGCGCCAGCAGCACTCCCGGGACGGCCCCCCTCTACACCTTC; CDR3: CASSTPGTAPLYTF; V: TRBV5-1; J: TRBJ1-2; D: .; size: once
DNA: TGTGCCACCAGCAGATTGACAGGACACAATCAGCCCCAGCATTTT; CDR3: CATSRLTGHNQPQHF; V: TRBV15; J: TRBJ1-5; D: .; size: .
DNA: TGCGCCAGCAGCCAAGATGTGGGGGCGCGCACCGGGGAGCTGTTTTTT; CDR3: CASSQDVGARTGELFF; V: TRBV4-3; J: TRBJ2-2; D: .; size: .
DNA: TGTGCCAGCAGACCGGGACTCGCAACCTACGAGCAGTACTTC; CDR3: CASRPGLATYEQYF; V: TRBV7-2; J: TRBJ2-7; D: .; size: .
DNA: TGTGCCAGCAGCGCTAACACTTACACCGGGGAGCTGTTTTTT; CDR3: CASSANTYTGELFF; V: TRBV9; J: TRBJ2-2; D: .; size: .
DNA: TGTGCCAGCAGCGTATTCGGGGGCGTATTGAACACTGAAGCTTTCTTT; CDR3: CASSVFGGVLNTEAFF; V: TRBV9; J: TRBJ1-1; D: .; size: .
DNA: TGTGCCTGGAGTGCGCGGGGACGCATCTATGGCTACACCTTC; CDR3: CAWSARGRIYGYTF; V: TRBV30; J: TRBJ1-2; D: .; size: .
DNA: TGTGCCAGTGATCCATCTACAGCCCGGCCCCAGCATTTT; CDR3: CASDPSTARPQHF; V: TRBV19; J: TRBJ1-5; D: .; size: .
DNA: TGTGCCAGCAGGACTAGCGGGAGCACAGATACGCAGTATTTT; CDR3: CASRTSGSTDTQYF; V: TRBV2; J: TRBJ2-3; D: TRBD2; size: .
DNA: TGTGCCAGCTCACCATGGGCGGGAGGTTCCTACGAGCAGTACTTC; CDR3: CASSPWAGGSYEQYF; V: TRBV18; J: TRBJ2-7; D: TRBD2; size: .
DNA: TGTGCCAGCAGCGTAGGGGCCCAGGGCTACGAGCAGTACTTC; CDR3: CASSVGAQGYEQYF; V: TRBV9; J: TRBJ2-7; D: .; size: .
DNA: TGTGCCAGCAGGGCCGGGACTACTAACACCGGGGAGCTGTTTTTT; CDR3: CASRAGTTNTGELFF; V: TRBV7-3; J: TRBJ2-2; D: TRBD2; size: .
DNA: TGTGCCAGAAGCGGGGTTGGGCGGACAAACAATGAGCAGTTCTTC; CDR3: CARSGVGRTNNEQFF; V: TRBV5-3; J: TRBJ2-1; D: .; size: .
DNA: TGTGCCAGCAGTGAAGGTGCGCGGCAGTACTTC; CDR3: CASSEGARQYF; V: TRBV6-1; J: TRBJ2-7; D: .; size: .
DNA: TGTGCCAGCAGTGACAAGTGGACAGGCGAAGGGGGCTACACCTTC; CDR3: CASSDKWTGEGGYTF; V: TRBV6-4; J: TRBJ1-2; D: TRBD1; size: .
DNA: TGCGCCAGCAGTGAGGGCGAGACATACAATGAGCAGTTCTTC; CDR3: CASSEGETYNEQFF; V: TRBV10-1; J: TRBJ2-1; D: .; size: few
DNA: TGTGCCAGCAGCCAAGAACATAGCGGCGGGGAGCTGTTTTTT; CDR3: CASSQEHSGGELFF; V: TRBV4-2; J: TRBJ2-2; D: .; size: .
DNA: TGTGCCAGCAGGGGGACAGCCGGGGAGCTGTTTTTT; CDR3: CASRGTAGELFF; V: TRBV27; J: TRBJ2-2; D: TRBD1; size: few
DNA: TGTGCCTGGGGACTAGCGGGAGAGAGGAGCTCCTACAATGAGCAGTTCTTC; CDR3: CAWGLAGERSSYNEQFF; V: TRBV30; J: TRBJ2-1; D: TRBD2; size: .
DNA: TGTGCCAGCAGCGCACTAGCGGGAGATCCCTTCTACGAGCAGTACTTC; CDR3: CASSALAGDPFYEQYF; V: TRBV9; J: TRBJ2-7; D: TRBD2; size: .
DNA: TGCGCCAGCAGCTTGGCAGGGGAAACCGGGGAGCTGTTTTTT; CDR3: CASSLAGETGELFF; V: TRBV5-1; J: TRBJ2-2; D: .; size: .
DNA: TGTGCCAGCAGCCAAGACGGGACTAGCGGGATCGATGAGCAGTTCTTC; CDR3: CASSQDGTSGIDEQFF; V: TRBV4-2; J: TRBJ2-1; D: TRBD2; size: .
DNA: TGTGCCAGCAGCCCGAACATCGCAACTAATGAAAAACTGTTTTTT; CDR3: CASSPNIATNEKLFF; V: TRBV11-2; J: TRBJ1-4; D: .; size: .
DNA: TGTGCCAGCAGCCGCCAGGATCAGCCCCAGCATTTT; CDR3: CASSRQDQPQHF; V: TRBV7-6; J: TRBJ1-5; D: .; size: .
DNA: TGTGCCAGCAGCGTTTCGGGGGAGAACACCGGGGAGCTGTTTTTT; CDR3: CASSVSGENTGELFF; V: TRBV9; J: TRBJ2-2; D: .; size: .
DNA: TGTGCCAGCGGCGGGGAAGCCCCCTACGAGCAGTACTTC; CDR3: CASGGEAPYEQYF; V: TRBV2; J: TRBJ2-7; D: .; size: .
DNA: TGTGCCAGCAGTGGAGGGTTGGGTATATCTAATGAAAAACTGTTTTTT; CDR3: CASSGGLGISNEKLFF; V: TRBV28; J: TRBJ1-4; D: .; size: .
DNA: TGTGCCAGCAGCCAACCTAGCGGGAGGGCCGGCGGGGAGCTGTTTTTT; CDR3: CASSQPSGRAGGELFF; V: TRBV13; J: TRBJ2-2; D: TRBD2; size: .
DNA: TGTGCCAGCAGCACCCGAGCTGGTTTAGCGGGAGGGACAGATACGCAGTATTTT; CDR3: CASSTRAGLAGGTDTQYF; V: TRBV11-2; J: TRBJ2-3; D: TRBD2; size: .
DNA: TGTGCCAGCAGCCCGGGGGTAGCGGGTTTAGAGACCCAGTACTTC; CDR3: CASSPGVAGLETQYF; V: TRBV7-3; J: TRBJ2-5; D: TRBD2; size: few
DNA: TGTGCCAGCAGCCCTAGCGGGGCCCGGGATACGCAGTATTTT; CDR3: CASSPSGARDTQYF; V: TRBV28; J: TRBJ2-3; D: TRBD2; size: .
DNA: TGTGCCAGCACCCCCCGGGGAGCTTCCTACAATGAGCAGTTCTTC; CDR3: CASTPRGASYNEQFF; V: TRBV11-2; J: TRBJ2-1; D: .; size: .
DNA: TGCGCCAGCAGCTTCGAACAGGGGCCCGGGAAGACCCAGTACTTC; CDR3: CASSFEQGPGKTQYF; V: TRBV5-1; J: TRBJ2-5; D: TRBD1; size: .
DNA: TGCGCCAGCTCGGGACTAGCAAACACAGATACGCAGTATTTT; CDR3: CASSGLANTDTQYF; V: TRBV5-1; J: TRBJ2-3; D: TRBD2; size: .
DNA: TGTGCCAGCAGTGAACAGGCAGGGGGCAGGACTACCTTAAACATTCAGTACTTC; CDR3: CASSEQAGGRTTLNIQYF; V: TRBV2; J: TRBJ2-4; D: TRBD1; size: few
DNA: TGCGCCAGCAGCCAAGGGAGGACTTTGGGGGGATACAATGAGCAGTTCTTC; CDR3: CASSQGRTLGGYNEQFF; V: TRBV4-1; J: TRBJ2-1; D: .; size: .